This T cell receptor beta chain was observed in a study of control samples from healthy donors and cancer patients. Clones were sequenced by immunoSEQ multiplex PCR, and TCRdb holds only the in-frame ones, with some missing. Here the sample spans under 80,000 clones, 94% being singletons. The CDR3 consists of 15 residues. V was pared by 3 bases and J by 4 bases, with 14 bases between. The germline CDR1 and CDR2 sequences are SGHRS and YFSETQ. The sample comprised blood. The rearrangement uses TRBV5-1 and TRBJ2-1, with D possibly TRBD2 on 5 matching bases. The sequence was obtained from a woman aged 40 to 49 in good health. The CDR3 protein is CASSSSMAVYNEQFF. For the CDR3, the DNA is TGCGCCAGCAGCTCTAGCATGGCGGTATACAATGAGCAGTTCTTC.